Reported below is one T cell receptor beta chain. Antigen specificity is unknown. Trimming removed 6 bases from V and 2 bases from J; junction bases left unmatched: 3. Germline CDR1 SGHTA, CDR2 FQGNSA. The CDR3 runs to 13 residues. These data originate in a study of blood T cells in healthy people across ages. General study results and limits: Researchers deemed the diversity estimates from one million T cells underestimates.

Sample-barcoded 5' priming and a J-beta primer mix drove a second PCR of roughly 7 to 11 cycles. In TCRdb, the 5' RACE reads were re-called with MiXCR into one record per CDR3 protein. The top ten clones hold 20% to 25% of a sample with some 550,000 distinct CDR3 sequences, less than 60% of them seen once. The source is a man older than 75 in good health. Sequenced: blood. The chain links TRBV7-2 to TRBJ1-2; TRBD1 aligns across 7 bases. The CDR3 sequence: CASSTRGNYGYTF. CDR3 DNA sequence: TGTGCCAGCAGTACCAGGGGGAACTATGGCTACACCTTC. Variable domain in full (rest from reference TRBV7-2 and TRBJ1-2): GAGVSQSPSNKVTEKGKDVELRCDPISGHTALYWYRQSLGQGLEFLIYFQGNSAPDKSGLPSDRFSAERTGGSVSTLTIQRTQQEDSAVYLCASSTRGNYGYTFGSGTRLTVV.